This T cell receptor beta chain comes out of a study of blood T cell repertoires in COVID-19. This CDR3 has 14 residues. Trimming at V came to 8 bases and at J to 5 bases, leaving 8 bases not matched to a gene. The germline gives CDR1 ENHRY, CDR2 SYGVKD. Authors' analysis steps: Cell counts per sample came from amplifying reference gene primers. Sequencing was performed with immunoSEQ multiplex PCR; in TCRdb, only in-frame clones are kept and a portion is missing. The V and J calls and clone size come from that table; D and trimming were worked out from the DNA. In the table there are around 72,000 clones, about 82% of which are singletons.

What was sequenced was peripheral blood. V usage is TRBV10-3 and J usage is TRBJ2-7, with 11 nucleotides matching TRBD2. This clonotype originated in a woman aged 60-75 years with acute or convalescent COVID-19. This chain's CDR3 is CAISLAGGFNEQYF. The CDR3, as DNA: TGTGCCATCTCCCTAGCGGGAGGCTTCAACGAGCAGTACTTC.